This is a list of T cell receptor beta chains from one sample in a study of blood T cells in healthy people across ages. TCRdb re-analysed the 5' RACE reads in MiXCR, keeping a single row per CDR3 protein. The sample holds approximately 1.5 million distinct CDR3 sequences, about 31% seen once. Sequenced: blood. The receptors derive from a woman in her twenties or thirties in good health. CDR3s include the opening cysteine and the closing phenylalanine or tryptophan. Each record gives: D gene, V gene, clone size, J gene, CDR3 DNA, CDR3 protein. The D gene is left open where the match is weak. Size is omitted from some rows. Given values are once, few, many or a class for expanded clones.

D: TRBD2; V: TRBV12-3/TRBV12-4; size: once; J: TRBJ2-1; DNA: TGTGCCAGCAGTTCCTGGACTAGCGGGAGCTCTAATGAGCAGTTCTTC; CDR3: CASSSWTSGSSNEQFF
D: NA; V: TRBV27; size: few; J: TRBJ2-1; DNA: TGTGCCAGCAGTTTCGGGACTCAAGGGAATGAGCAGTTCTTC; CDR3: CASSFGTQGNEQFF
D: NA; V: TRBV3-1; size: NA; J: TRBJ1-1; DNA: TGTGCCAGCAGCCAAGATCCGGGTGGCACTGAAGCTTTCTTT; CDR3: CASSQDPGGTEAFF
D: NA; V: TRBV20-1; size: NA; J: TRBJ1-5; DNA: TGCAGTGCTAGAGATCGCAGGGAAGGACCCCAGCATTTT; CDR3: CSARDRREGPQHF
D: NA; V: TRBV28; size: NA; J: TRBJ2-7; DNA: TGTACCAGCAGCACAAACAGGCGCACCTACGAGCAGTACTTC; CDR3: CTSSTNRRTYEQYF
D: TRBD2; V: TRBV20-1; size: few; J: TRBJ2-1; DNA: TGCAGTGCTTTCATAGCGGGAGTCGCCTACAATGAGCAGTTCTTC; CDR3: CSAFIAGVAYNEQFF
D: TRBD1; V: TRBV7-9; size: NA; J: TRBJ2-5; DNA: TGTGCCAGCAGCTTGCTGACCGGGACAGGGGGCGGAGAGACCCAGTACTTC; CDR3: CASSLLTGTGGGETQYF
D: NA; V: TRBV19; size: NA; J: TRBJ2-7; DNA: TGTGCCAGTAGTATAGGTGACAGAACCTACGAGCAGTACTTC; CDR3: CASSIGDRTYEQYF
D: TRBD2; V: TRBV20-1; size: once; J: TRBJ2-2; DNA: TGCAGTGCTAGTGCTAGCGGGAGGAACACCGGGGAGCTGTTTTTT; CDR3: CSASASGRNTGELFF
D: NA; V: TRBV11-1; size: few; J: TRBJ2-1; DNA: TGTGCCAGCAGCTTAGCCGGGGGAGGTAGAGGTGGGTACAATGAGCAGTTCTTC; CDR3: CASSLAGGGRGGYNEQFF
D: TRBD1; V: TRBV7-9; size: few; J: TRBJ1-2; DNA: TGTGCCAGCAGCTTATCAAGCGAGGGGGCTACTCATGGCTACACCTTC; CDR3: CASSLSSEGATHGYTF
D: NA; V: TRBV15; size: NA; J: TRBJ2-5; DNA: TGTGCCACCAGCAGAACCAAAGGGGGGTACGAGACCAAGTACTTC; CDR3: CATSRTKGGYETKYF
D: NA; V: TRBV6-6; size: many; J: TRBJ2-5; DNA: TGTGCCAGCAGCCCCCGTCCGGGGGATCTACAAGAGACCCAGTACTTC; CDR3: CASSPRPGDLQETQYF
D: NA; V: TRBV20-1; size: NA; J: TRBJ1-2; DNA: TGCAGTGCTAGAGAGGTGGGGGCCCTGGATGGCTACACCTTC; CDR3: CSAREVGALDGYTF
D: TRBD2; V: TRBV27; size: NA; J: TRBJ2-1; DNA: TGTGCCATCGGCGGGGGGGCAGCTTACAATGAGCAGTTCTTC; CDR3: CAIGGGAAYNEQFF
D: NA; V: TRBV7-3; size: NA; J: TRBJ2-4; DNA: TGTGCCAGCAGCTTAATTGGGGACAAAATGAGGAAAAACATTCAGTACTTC; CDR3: CASSLIGDKMRKNIQYF
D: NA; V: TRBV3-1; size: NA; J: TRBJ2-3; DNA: TGTGCCAGCAGCCAAGTAGGACTCACAGATACGCAGTATTTT; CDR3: CASSQVGLTDTQYF
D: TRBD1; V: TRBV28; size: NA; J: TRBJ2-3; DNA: TGTGCCAGCAGTAAGCCGGACAGGGTGACGGATACGCAGTATTTT; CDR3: CASSKPDRVTDTQYF
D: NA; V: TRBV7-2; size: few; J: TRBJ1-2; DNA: TGTGCCAGCAGCCTCTCCTCTTTACTCCACGCGGGCTACACCTTC; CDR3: CASSLSSLLHAGYTF
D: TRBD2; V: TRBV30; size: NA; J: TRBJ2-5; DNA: TGTGCCTGGAGTGCGCAGCGGGGGCGCGGGGAGACCCAGTACTTC; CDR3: CAWSAQRGRGETQYF
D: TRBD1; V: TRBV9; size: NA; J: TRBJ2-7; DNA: TGTGCCAGCAGCGTAGAGATGGGACAGGGCAAAATCGAGCAGTACTTC; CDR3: CASSVEMGQGKIEQYF
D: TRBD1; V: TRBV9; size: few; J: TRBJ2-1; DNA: TGTGCCAGCAGCGTAGTTGGGACGGACAGGATGATCGATGAGCAGTTCTTC; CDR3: CASSVVGTDRMIDEQFF
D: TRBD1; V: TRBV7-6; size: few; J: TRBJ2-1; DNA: TGTGCCAGCGTGCAACCGGGACAGGCTTACAATGAGCAGTTCTTC; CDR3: CASVQPGQAYNEQFF
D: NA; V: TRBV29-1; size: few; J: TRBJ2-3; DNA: TGCAGCGTCGACGCTGGGGCGCTGAAGAAGAGCACAGATACGCAGTATTTT; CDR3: CSVDAGALKKSTDTQYF
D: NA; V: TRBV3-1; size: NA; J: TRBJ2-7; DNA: TGTGCCAGCAGGACAGGAAACCTGTCCTACGAGCAGTACTTC; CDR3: CASRTGNLSYEQYF
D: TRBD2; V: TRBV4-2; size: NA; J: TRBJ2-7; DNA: TGTGCCAGCAGCCAAGTACTAGCGGGAGAGTACGAGCAGTACTTC; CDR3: CASSQVLAGEYEQYF
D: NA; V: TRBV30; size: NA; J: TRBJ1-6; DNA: TGTGCCGGCCGATTTGACGTCTCCTATAATTCACCCCTCCACTTT; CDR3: CAGRFDVSYNSPLHF
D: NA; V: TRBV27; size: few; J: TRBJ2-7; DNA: TGTGCCAGCAGTTTAGAAGGGGTTAACTCCTACGAGCAGTACTTC; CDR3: CASSLEGVNSYEQYF
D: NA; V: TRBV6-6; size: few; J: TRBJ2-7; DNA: TGTGCCAGCAGTTATTTTTACGGGGGAACGTCCTACGAGCAGTACTTC; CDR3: CASSYFYGGTSYEQYF
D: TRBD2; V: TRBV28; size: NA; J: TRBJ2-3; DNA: TGTGCCAGCAACTTAGGACTAGCGGGAAGCACAGATACGCAGTATTTT; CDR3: CASNLGLAGSTDTQYF